The 31 T cell receptor beta chains given below trace back to one sample, sequenced in a study of blood T cell repertoires in COVID-19. The data were produced by immunoSEQ multiplex PCR, yet TCRdb's version contains in-frame clones alone and is incomplete. The data contain 150,000 to 200,000 clones, 88% of them seen just once; the ten biggest clones take up around 5.8%. The sample taken for sequencing was peripheral blood. These receptors were obtained from a man in his forties with active or convalescent COVID-19.

The CDR3 DNA reads TGTGCCAGCAGCTTACGCCCACAGGGAGTGAGCTACACCTTC. It yields the protein CASSLRPQGVSYTF. This rearrangement joins TRBV7-2 to TRBJ1-2; D possibly corresponds to TRBD1 (6 bases). CDR3 length: 14 amino acids. The ends were cut back, 2 bases at V and 9 bases at J, with 16 bases in the middle. Germline assignment: CDR1 SGHTA and CDR2 FQGNSA.

This chain joins TRBV5-1 and TRBJ2-2; D is perhaps TRBD1 (5 bases). Trimming took off 3 bases at V and 5 bases at J, with 11 bases between the two ends. CDR3 length: 14 amino acids. CDR1 and CDR2 (germline): SGHRS, YFSETQ. The CDR3 nucleotides read TGCGCCAGCAGCTACAACCCAGGGACCGGGGAGCTGTTTTTT. This codes for CASSYNPGTGELFF.

This clone has a single count. Within the sample, other DNA sequences also encode this same CDR3. CDR3 nucleotides: TGTGCCAGCAGCTCCGGGACAGGGGTGGGGGAGCAGTACTTC. This gives the protein CASSSGTGVGEQYF. The V call is TRBV5-6, the J call TRBJ2-7; 10 bases align to TRBD1. J lost 7 bases, V lost 3 bases, and 7 bases had no gene match. There are 14 residues in the CDR3. Per germline, CDR1 SGHDT and CDR2 YYEEEE.

The genes are TRBV28 and TRBJ2-1, with TRBD2 matching 11 bases. The germline V gene encodes CDR1 MDHEN and CDR2 SYDVKM. Losses at the gene ends were 3 bases for V and 7 bases for J; bases not matched to a gene: 8. The CDR3 contains 16 residues. CDR3 sequence: CASSFVTSGNLNEQFF. The CDR3 bases are TGTGCCAGCAGTTTCGTGACTAGCGGGAACCTTAATGAGCAGTTCTTC.

CDR3 DNA: TGTGCCAGTAGTATTTCTAGCGGGTTTCCCCACGAGCAGTACTTC. Protein sequence: CASSISSGFPHEQYF. The V and J genes are TRBV19 and TRBJ2-7; 8 nucleotides match TRBD2. V shed 3 bases, J shed 5 bases, and the junction held 9 bases outside the gene matches. Germline assignment: CDR1 LNHDA and CDR2 SQIVND (reference sequence). This CDR3 contains 15 residues.

The chain uses TRBV7-9 and TRBJ1-4; D gene ambiguous. The CDR3 consists of 13 residues. Germline V CDR1 and CDR2: SEHNR, FQNEAQ (reference sequence). V was shortened by 8 bases and J by 5 bases, with 12 bases between the two germline ends. The DNA of the CDR3 is TGTGCCAGCGCGGAAAGGTTAAATGAAAAACTGTTTTTT. As protein: CASAERLNEKLFF.

This chain uses TRBV2 with TRBJ1-1; no clear D. The V gene's germline CDR1 is SNHLY and CDR2 FYNNEI. The CDR3 spans 11 residues. V was pared by 7 bases and J by 3 bases, with 6 bases between. CDR3 sequence reads: CASKGDTEAFF. The CDR3 DNA is TGTGCCAGCAAGGGAGACACTGAAGCTTTCTTT.

The rearrangement joins TRBV6-6 to TRBJ1-1, with unresolved D. V lost 6 bases and J 1 base, leaving 12 bases between the germline ends. Germline assignment: CDR1 MNHNY and CDR2 SVGAGI (reference sequence). The CDR3 sequence is 14 residues long. This CDR3 is CASRMGVSNTEAFF. The CDR3 DNA sequence: TGTGCCAGCAGGATGGGAGTTTCGAACACTGAAGCTTTCTTT.

A single count supports this clone. The chain has TRBV18 and TRBJ2-5, with 10 bases that match TRBD2. The length of the CDR3 is 19 residues. Germline V gives CDR1 KGHSH, CDR2 LQKENI. V trimming: 3 bases; J trimming: 5 bases; junction bases outside the gene matches: 18. The CDR3 is CASSPEALGLAGAVETQYF. DNA of the CDR3: TGTGCCAGCTCACCGGAGGCATTAGGGCTAGCGGGAGCCGTGGAGACCCAGTACTTC. Using reference TRBV18 and TRBJ2-5 for the parts outside the CDR3, the full variable domain is NAGVMQNPRHLVRRRGQEARLRCSPMKGHSHVYWYRQLPEEGLKFMVYLQKENIIDESGMPKERFSAEFPKEGPSILRIQQVVRGDSAAYFCASSPEALGLAGAVETQYFGPGTRLLVL.

Written as DNA, the CDR3 is TGCGCCAGCAGCCGTGGGACAGGGGGCCTCGAGCAGTACTTC. Residues: CASSRGTGGLEQYF. The chain is built from TRBV5-1 and TRBJ2-7; 12 positions match TRBD1. The CDR3 runs to 14 residues. Germline lookup yields CDR1 SGHRS and CDR2 YFSETQ. V shed 4 bases and J 6 bases; nucleotides not matched to a gene: 5. Variable domain in full (rest from reference TRBV5-1 and TRBJ2-7): KAGVTQTPRYLIKTRGQQVTLSCSPISGHRSVSWYQQTPGQGLQFLFEYFSETQRNKGNFPGRFSGRQFSNSRSEMNVSTLELGDSALYLCASSRGTGGLEQYFGPGTRLTVT.

The table lists this clone with a count of one. The gene calls are TRBV2 and TRBJ1-1; tentative D call: TRBD1 (5 bases). Deletions cut 6 bases from V and 0 bases from J, with 17 bases between. Germline V gene lookup returns CDR1 SNHLY and CDR2 FYNNEI. This CDR3 is built from 16 residues. Here the CDR3 DNA reads TGTGCCAGCAGCCCACGGAGGGGCGGATTGAACACTGAAGCTTTCTTT. This gives the protein CASSPRRGGLNTEAFF.

V gene TRBV3-1 (or the pseudogene TRBV3-2) combines with J gene TRBJ2-7; D might be TRBD1 (6 bases). The CDR3 has 13 residues. V gave up 2 bases and J gave up 4 bases, with 9 bases separating them. Germline CDR1 reads LGHDT; CDR2 reads YNNKEL (reference sequence). CDR3 coding DNA: TGTGCCAGCAGCCAAACAGGGAATTACGAGCAGTACTTC. Protein: CASSQTGNYEQYF.

The rearrangement links TRBV6-5 to TRBJ1-6; perhaps TRBD1 as D (6 bases). CDR3 size: 15 residues. The germline V and J ends were trimmed by 2 bases and 5 bases, with 10 bases remaining between them. Per germline, CDR1 MNHEY and CDR2 SVGAGI. The CDR3 protein is CASSYLDSNNSPLHF. For the CDR3, the DNA is TGTGCCAGCAGTTACCTGGACAGTAATAATTCACCCCTCCACTTT.

The gene calls are TRBV28 and TRBJ1-2; TRBD1 is a possible D gene (6 bases). The CDR3 loop spans 14 amino acids. V lost 5 bases to trimming and J lost 1 base, with 11 bases between them. The germline CDR1 and CDR2 sequences are MDHEN and SYDVKM. The DNA for the CDR3 is TGTGCCAGCAGTACTAACAGGGTTAACTATGGCTACACCTTC. It codes for CASSTNRVNYGYTF.

The gene calls are TRBV19 and TRBJ1-2, with 8 bases fitting TRBD1. The ends lost 11 bases at V and 5 bases at J; junction bases unmatched: 13. Germline V gene sequence: CDR1 LNHDA, CDR2 SQIVND (reference sequence). The CDR3 is 14 amino acids. The CDR3 coding sequence is TGTGCCTCTCACCCCGGGACAGGAAAGTATGGCTACACCTTC. Protein: CASHPGTGKYGYTF.

As for this clone: Germline and junction disagree at one end, which may indicate a read error. This chain links TRBV19 with TRBJ2-1, with a tentative D call TRBD1 (5 bases). Germline V gives CDR1 LNHDA, CDR2 SQIVND (reference sequence). The CDR3 length is 14 residues. The CDR3 here is CASSIGSGYSEQFF. The CDR3 DNA reads TGTGCCAGTAGTATAGGGTCAGGGTACAGTGAGCAGTTCTTC.

The chain carries TRBV11-3 and TRBJ2-3, with D perhaps matching TRBD2 (5 bases). CDR1 and CDR2 from the germline V gene are SGHNT and YENEEA. V was shortened by 0 bases and J by 1 base, with 8 bases between the two germline ends. CDR3 length: 15 residues. CDR3 nucleotides: TGTGCCAGCAGCTTAGATGGTAGCGGCACAGATACGCAGTATTTT. This gives the protein CASSLDGSGTDTQYF.

The rearrangement joins TRBV5-4 to TRBJ1-2; D might be TRBD1 (6 bases). The CDR3 has 14 residues. Trimming left V 1 base short and J 4 bases short, with 11 bases between. Germline CDR1 is SGHNT and CDR2 is YYREEE (reference sequence). This chain's CDR3 is CASSLNRESYGYTF. The CDR3 DNA is TGTGCCAGCAGCTTGAACAGGGAAAGCTATGGCTACACCTTC.

The chain carries TRBV4-2 and TRBJ1-2; D might be TRBD1 (6 bases). This CDR3 region has 13 residues. CDR1 is LGHNA, CDR2 YNFKEQ, per germline. V gave up 4 bases and J gave up 2 bases, with 8 bases separating them. DNA for the CDR3: TGTGCCAGCAGCCCCCAGGGGAACTATGGCTACACCTTC. It translates to CASSPQGNYGYTF.

This clone was recorded once. The chain employs TRBV6-2 or TRBV6-3 and TRBJ1-5; 7 bases agree with TRBD1. Germline V gene sequence: CDR1 MNHEY, CDR2 SVGEGT. Trimming took 4 bases from V and 5 from J; bases not matched to a gene: 2. The CDR3 sequence is 13 residues long. The chain's CDR3 is CASSFRGDQPQHF. The CDR3 nucleotides are TGTGCCAGCAGTTTCAGGGGGGATCAGCCCCAGCATTTT.

This clone showed up just once. CDR3 nucleotides: TGTGCCAGTAGTATCTCTAGCGGGAGGTCCACCGGGGAGCTGTTTTTT. It codes for CASSISSGRSTGELFF. This rearrangement joins TRBV19 to TRBJ2-2, with 11 bases fitting TRBD2. The germline gives CDR1 LNHDA, CDR2 SQIVND (reference sequence). CDR3 size: 16 residues. The V and J ends lost 3 bases and 4 bases, in that order; junction bases with no gene match: 4.

J is TRBJ1-5 and V is TRBV24-1, with D uncertain. The CDR3 loop spans 16 amino acids. Per germline, CDR1 KGHDR and CDR2 SFDVKD. Trimming removed 4 bases from V and 0 bases from J, with 12 bases in between. CDR3 amino acids: CATSEAGSYSNQPQHF. DNA for the CDR3: TGTGCCACCAGTGAAGCGGGGTCCTATAGCAATCAGCCCCAGCATTTT.

J is TRBJ1-2 and V is TRBV19; tentatively, D is TRBD1 (6 bases). Germline lookup yields CDR1 LNHDA and CDR2 SQIVND (reference sequence). This CDR3 comprises 16 residues. Trimming removed 3 bases from V and 2 bases from J, with 16 bases in between. The CDR3 protein is CASSILGHDMNYGYTF. CDR3 nucleotides: TGTGCCAGTAGTATCCTGGGACACGATATGAACTATGGCTACACCTTC.

The V and J genes are TRBV21-1 and TRBJ1-4; the D call in the table, TRBD1, was not verified against the DNA. TRBV21-1 is listed as a pseudogene. The CDR3 loop spans 15 amino acids. The CDR3 loop is CASSTKTGTNEKLFF. The CDR3 DNA follows: TGTGCCAGCAGCACCAAGACAGGGACTAATGAAAAACTGTTTTTT.

This clone has a single count. This chain connects TRBV5-3 to TRBJ2-7, with 12 bases identical to TRBD1. TRBV5-3 is reported as an ORF; its role is uncertain. Trimming removed 5 bases from V and 7 bases from J; junction bases left unmatched: 7. The CDR3 spans 14 residues. The CDR3 spells CARRPGQGAREQYF. The CDR3 nucleotides read TGTGCCAGAAGGCCGGGACAGGGGGCGCGAGAGCAGTACTTC.

The chain employs TRBV28 and TRBJ1-1; 7 nucleotides agree with TRBD1. The V gene end was trimmed by 3 bases and the J gene end by 5 bases; junction bases not matched to a gene: 9. CDR3 length equals 15 residues. The germline V gene encodes CDR1 MDHEN and CDR2 SYDVKM. The CDR3 protein is CASSLIRSGGTEAFF. CDR3 bases: TGTGCCAGCAGTTTGATTAGGTCAGGGGGGACTGAAGCTTTCTTT.

The V and J genes are TRBV3-1 (or the pseudogene TRBV3-2) and TRBJ2-2; no reliable D call. Germline assignment: CDR1 LGHDT and CDR2 YNNKEL (reference sequence). Trimming removed 0 bases at V and 7 bases at J, with 6 bases between. The CDR3 is 13 amino acids. The CDR3 DNA is TGTGCCAGCAGCCAAGATTCCGGCGGGGAGCTGTTTTTT. Amino acids: CASSQDSGGELFF.

This clone was recorded once. This rearrangement joins TRBV19 to TRBJ2-1; a weak D match, TRBD2 (6 bases). The V end lost 2 bases, the J end lost 5 bases, and 13 bases lay between the germline ends. The CDR3 is 15 amino acids. CDR1 and CDR2 (germline): LNHDA, SQIVND (reference sequence). The CDR3 spells CASSIKKGLNNEQFF. The CDR3 bases are TGTGCCAGTAGTATAAAGAAAGGACTAAACAATGAGCAGTTCTTC.

The chain couples TRBV29-1 to TRBJ1-4; 10 positions match TRBD1. CDR3 size: 15 residues. CDR1 SQVTM and CDR2 ANQGSEA come from the germline V gene. J lost 4 bases, V lost 5 bases, and 7 bases had no gene match. The CDR3 protein is CSVPGTGVGNEKLFF. CDR3 nucleotides: TGCAGCGTTCCCGGGACAGGGGTTGGTAATGAAAAACTGTTTTTT.

This rearrangement joins TRBV11-1 to TRBJ1-2; the D is unclear. Per germline, CDR1 SGHAT and CDR2 FQDESV (reference sequence). The CDR3 runs 15 residues. Trimming removed 5 bases at V and 0 bases at J, with 13 bases between. CDR3 sequence: CASSDPPTANYGYTF. In nucleotides, the CDR3 is TGTGCCAGCAGCGACCCCCCGACTGCTAACTATGGCTACACCTTC.

This clone was recorded only once. The chain is built from TRBV24-1 and TRBJ1-6; D unclear. Germline loops: CDR1 KGHDR, CDR2 SFDVKD. The CDR3 contains 14 residues. V dropped 5 bases and J dropped 9 bases, with 13 bases sitting between them. The CDR3: CATSGPADSSPLHF. Here the CDR3 DNA reads TGTGCCACCAGTGGTCCCGCGGACTCTTCACCCCTCCACTTT.